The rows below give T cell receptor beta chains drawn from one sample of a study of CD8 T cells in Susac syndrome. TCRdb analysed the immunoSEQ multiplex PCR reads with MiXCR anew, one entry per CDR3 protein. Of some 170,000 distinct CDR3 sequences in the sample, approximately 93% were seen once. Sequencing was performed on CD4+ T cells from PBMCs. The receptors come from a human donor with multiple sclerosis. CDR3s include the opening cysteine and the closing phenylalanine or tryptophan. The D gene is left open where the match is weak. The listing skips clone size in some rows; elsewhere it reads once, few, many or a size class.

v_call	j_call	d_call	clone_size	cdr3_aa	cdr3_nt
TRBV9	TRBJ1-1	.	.	CASSADQSMNTEAFF	TGTGCCAGCAGCGCAGACCAGAGCATGAACACTGAAGCTTTCTTT
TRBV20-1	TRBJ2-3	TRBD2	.	CSALGTSGELRDTQYF	TGCAGTGCGCTGGGGACTAGCGGGGAACTTAGAGATACGCAGTATTTT
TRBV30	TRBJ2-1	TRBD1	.	CACATGALRNEQFF	TGTGCCTGCGCGACAGGGGCGCTCCGCAATGAGCAGTTCTTC
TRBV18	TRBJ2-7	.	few	CASSPWGPYEQYF	TGTGCCAGCTCACCCTGGGGTCCCTACGAGCAGTACTTC
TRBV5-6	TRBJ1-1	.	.	CASSLEIYGNTEAFF	TGTGCCAGCAGCTTGGAAATTTACGGAAACACTGAAGCTTTCTTT
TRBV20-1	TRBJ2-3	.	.	CSAKSIDTQYF	TGCAGTGCTAAGAGCATCGATACGCAGTATTTT
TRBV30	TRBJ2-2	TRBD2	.	CAWNPSGYGTGELFF	TGTGCCTGGAACCCTAGCGGGTATGGGACCGGGGAGCTGTTTTTT
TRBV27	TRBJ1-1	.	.	CASVGQYNTEAFF	TGTGCCAGCGTAGGACAGTATAACACTGAAGCTTTCTTT
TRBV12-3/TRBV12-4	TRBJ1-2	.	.	CASSFTPSTDGYTF	TGTGCCAGCAGTTTTACCCCAAGCACCGATGGCTACACCTTC
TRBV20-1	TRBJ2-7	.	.	CSAPNFYEQYF	TGCAGTGCGCCCAACTTCTACGAGCAGTACTTC
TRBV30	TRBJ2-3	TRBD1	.	CAWGRLQGKITDTQYF	TGTGCCTGGGGACGTCTACAGGGGAAAATCACAGATACGCAGTATTTT
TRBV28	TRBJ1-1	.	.	CASNRYKGDGAFF	TGTGCCAGCAATCGCTATAAGGGGGACGGAGCTTTCTTT
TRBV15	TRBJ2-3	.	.	CATSLPGTQYF	TGTGCCACCAGCCTTCCGGGTACGCAGTATTTT
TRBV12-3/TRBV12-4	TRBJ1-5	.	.	CASSLAPRDDQPQHF	TGTGCCAGCAGTTTAGCGCCCAGGGACGATCAGCCCCAGCATTTT
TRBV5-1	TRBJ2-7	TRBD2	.	CASSPSSGDGEQYF	TGCGCCAGCAGCCCCTCTAGCGGCGACGGCGAGCAGTACTTC
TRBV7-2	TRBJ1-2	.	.	CASSLHYGYTF	TGTGCCAGCAGCCTACACTATGGCTACACCTTC
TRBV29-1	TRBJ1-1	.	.	CSVEDGWVNGPAFF	TGCAGCGTTGAAGATGGGTGGGTTAACGGGCCAGCTTTCTTT
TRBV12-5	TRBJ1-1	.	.	CASGLVRLGTEAFF	TGTGCTAGTGGTTTGGTACGGTTGGGCACTGAAGCTTTCTTT
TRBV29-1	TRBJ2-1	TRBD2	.	CSVEGLAGADEQFF	TGCAGCGTTGAAGGACTAGCGGGAGCCGATGAGCAGTTCTTC
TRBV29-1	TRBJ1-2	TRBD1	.	CSVQTSQGALLDYTF	TGCAGCGTTCAGACCAGTCAGGGGGCGCTTCTGGACTACACCTTC
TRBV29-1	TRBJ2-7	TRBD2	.	CSVVPEASGRHREQYF	TGCAGCGTTGTCCCGGAGGCTAGCGGGAGGCATCGCGAGCAGTACTTC
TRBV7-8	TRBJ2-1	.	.	CASSFTPGKVNEQFF	TGTGCCAGCAGCTTCACGCCAGGGAAGGTGAATGAGCAGTTCTTC
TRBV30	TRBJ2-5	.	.	CAWSVGQRGQETQYF	TGTGCCTGGAGTGTAGGTCAGAGGGGCCAAGAGACCCAGTACTTC
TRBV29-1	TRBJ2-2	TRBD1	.	CSALQGLTGELFF	TGCAGCGCGCTACAGGGGCTCACCGGGGAGCTGTTTTTT
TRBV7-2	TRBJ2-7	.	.	CASSSPRGVEQYF	TGTGCCAGCAGCTCCCCCCGTGGGGTCGAGCAGTACTTC
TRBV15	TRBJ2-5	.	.	CATSRPKETQYF	TGTGCCACCAGCAGACCTAAAGAGACCCAGTACTTC
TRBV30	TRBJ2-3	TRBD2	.	CAWSPGLADSTDTQYF	TGTGCCTGGAGCCCGGGACTAGCGGATTCCACAGATACGCAGTATTTT
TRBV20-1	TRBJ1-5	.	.	CSAILSGNQPQHF	TGCAGTGCTATACTCAGCGGCAATCAGCCCCAGCATTTT
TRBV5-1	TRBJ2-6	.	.	CASSLWTGSGANVLTF	TGCGCCAGCAGCCTGTGGACTGGCTCTGGGGCCAACGTCCTGACTTTC
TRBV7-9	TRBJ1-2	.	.	CASLGARFDGYTF	TGTGCCAGCTTGGGGGCGCGGTTCGATGGCTACACCTTC
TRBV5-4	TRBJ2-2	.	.	CASSSDGGIMTGELFF	TGTGCCAGCTCCTCGGATGGGGGCATTATGACCGGGGAGCTGTTTTTT
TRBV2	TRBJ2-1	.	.	CASTTYNEQFF	TGTGCCAGCACGACCTACAATGAGCAGTTCTTC
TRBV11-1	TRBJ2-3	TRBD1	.	CASSLALTGDLSGTLSTDTQYF	TGTGCCAGCAGCTTAGCTTTGACAGGGGATTTGTCCGGGACCCTTAGCACAGATACGCAGTATTTT
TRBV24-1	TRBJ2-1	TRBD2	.	CATQDSSGTGDEQFF	TGTGCCACCCAGGATTCTAGCGGGACCGGCGATGAGCAGTTCTTC
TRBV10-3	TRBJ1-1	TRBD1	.	CAMDRVAFF	TGTGCCATGGACAGGGTGGCTTTCTTT
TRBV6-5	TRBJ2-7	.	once	CASRHDRLTYEQYF	TGTGCCAGCAGACACGACAGACTTACCTACGAGCAGTACTTC
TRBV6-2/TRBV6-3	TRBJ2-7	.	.	CASSDTGYEQYF	TGTGCCAGCAGTGATACAGGGTACGAGCAGTACTTC
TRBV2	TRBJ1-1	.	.	CASIPAEGTEAFF	TGTGCCAGCATTCCAGCGGAGGGCACTGAAGCTTTCTTT
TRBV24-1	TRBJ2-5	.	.	CATSDDTGSQETQYF	TGTGCCACCAGTGATGACACAGGTTCCCAAGAGACCCAGTACTTC
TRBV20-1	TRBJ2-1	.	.	CSARDYHYNEQFF	TGCAGTGCTAGAGACTACCATTACAATGAGCAGTTCTTC
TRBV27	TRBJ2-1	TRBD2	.	CASKRGREYNEQFF	TGTGCCAGCAAAAGAGGGCGGGAGTACAATGAGCAGTTCTTC
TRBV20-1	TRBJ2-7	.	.	CSVSLTGDYEQYF	TGCAGTGTCAGCCTCACTGGGGATTACGAGCAGTACTTC
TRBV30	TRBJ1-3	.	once	CAWSVPPRIYF	TGTGCCTGGAGTGTACCACCTCGCATATATTTT
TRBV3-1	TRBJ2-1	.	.	CASSQALISEQFF	TGTGCCAGCAGCCAAGCCTTGATCAGTGAGCAGTTCTTC
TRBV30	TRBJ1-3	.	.	CAWSVQPYTIYF	TGTGCCTGGAGTGTACAGCCGTACACCATATATTTT
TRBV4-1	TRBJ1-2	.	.	CASSPSNGGFYGYTF	TGCGCCAGCAGCCCCTCCAACGGGGGATTCTATGGCTACACCTTC
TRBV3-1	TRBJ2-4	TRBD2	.	CASSQLSGGIAKNIQYF	TGTGCCAGCAGCCAACTCTCGGGGGGGATAGCCAAAAACATTCAGTACTTC
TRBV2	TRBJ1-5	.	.	CATKGVGNQPQHF	TGTGCCACAAAGGGCGTAGGCAATCAGCCCCAGCATTTT
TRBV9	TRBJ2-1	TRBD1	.	CASRGGGTGYNEQFF	TGTGCCAGCAGAGGGGGAGGGACAGGGTACAATGAGCAGTTCTTC
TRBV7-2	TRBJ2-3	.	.	CASSLVFEADTQYF	TGTGCCAGCAGCTTAGTTTTCGAGGCAGATACGCAGTATTTT
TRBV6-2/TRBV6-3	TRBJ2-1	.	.	CASSYLNEQFF	TGTGCCAGCAGTTACTTGAATGAGCAGTTCTTC
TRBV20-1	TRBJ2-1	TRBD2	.	CSAREGIGTSVNEQFF	TGCAGTGCTAGAGAAGGGATCGGGACTAGCGTTAATGAGCAGTTCTTC